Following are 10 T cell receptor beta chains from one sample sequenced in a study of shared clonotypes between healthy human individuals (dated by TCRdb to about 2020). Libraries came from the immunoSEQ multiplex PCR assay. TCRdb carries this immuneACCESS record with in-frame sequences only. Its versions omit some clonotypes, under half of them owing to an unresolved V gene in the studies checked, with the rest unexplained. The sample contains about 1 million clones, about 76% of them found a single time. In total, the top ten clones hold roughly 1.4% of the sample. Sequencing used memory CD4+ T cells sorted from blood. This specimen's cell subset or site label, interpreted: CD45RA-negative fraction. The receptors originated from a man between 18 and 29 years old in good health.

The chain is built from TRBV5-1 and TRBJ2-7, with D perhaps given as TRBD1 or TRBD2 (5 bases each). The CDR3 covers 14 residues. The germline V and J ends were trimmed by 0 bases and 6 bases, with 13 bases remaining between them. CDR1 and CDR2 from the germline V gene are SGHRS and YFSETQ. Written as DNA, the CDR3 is TGCGCCAGCAGCTTGGGCACCGGGACCACCGAGCAGTACTTC. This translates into CASSLGTGTTEQYF.

The chain's CDR3 is CAWGQGKVYEQYF. For the CDR3, the DNA is TGTGCCTGGGGACAGGGGAAGGTTTACGAGCAGTACTTC. This chain joins TRBV30 and TRBJ2-7; TRBD1 matches 9 bases. The CDR3 runs 13 residues. V dropped 5 bases and J dropped 4; count of bases not matched to a gene: 6. Germline-derived CDR1 and CDR2 are GTSNPN and SVGIG (reference sequence).

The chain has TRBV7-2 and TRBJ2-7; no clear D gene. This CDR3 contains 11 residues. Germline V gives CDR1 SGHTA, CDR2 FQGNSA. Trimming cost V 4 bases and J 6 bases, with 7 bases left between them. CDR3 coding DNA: TGTGCCAGCAGCTCGGGCCTCGAGCAGTACTTC. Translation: CASSSGLEQYF.

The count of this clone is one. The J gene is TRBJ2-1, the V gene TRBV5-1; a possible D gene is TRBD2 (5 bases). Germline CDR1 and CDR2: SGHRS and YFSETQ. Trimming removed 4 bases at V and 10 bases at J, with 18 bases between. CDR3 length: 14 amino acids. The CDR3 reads CASSAGGEEEEQFF. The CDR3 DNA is TGCGCCAGCAGCGCTGGAGGTGAGGAAGAGGAGCAGTTCTTC.

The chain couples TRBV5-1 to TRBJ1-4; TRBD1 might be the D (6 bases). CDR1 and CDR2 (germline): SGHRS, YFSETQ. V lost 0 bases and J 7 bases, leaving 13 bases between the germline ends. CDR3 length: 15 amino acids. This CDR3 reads CASSLGGRGTEKLFF. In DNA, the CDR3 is TGCGCCAGCAGCTTGGGGGGGCGAGGTACTGAAAAACTGTTTTTT.

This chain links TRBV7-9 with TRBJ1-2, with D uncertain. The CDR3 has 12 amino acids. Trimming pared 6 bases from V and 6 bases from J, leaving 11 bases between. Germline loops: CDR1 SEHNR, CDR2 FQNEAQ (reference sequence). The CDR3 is CASRGALDGYTF. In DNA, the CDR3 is TGTGCCAGCAGGGGCGCCCTTGATGGCTACACCTTC.

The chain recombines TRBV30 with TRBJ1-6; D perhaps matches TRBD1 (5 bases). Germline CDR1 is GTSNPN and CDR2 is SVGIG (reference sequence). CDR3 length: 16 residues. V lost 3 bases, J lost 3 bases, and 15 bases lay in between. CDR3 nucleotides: TGTGCCTGGAGCCTCGAGGGGAGAAGCTATAATTCACCCCTCCACTTT. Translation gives CAWSLEGRSYNSPLHF.

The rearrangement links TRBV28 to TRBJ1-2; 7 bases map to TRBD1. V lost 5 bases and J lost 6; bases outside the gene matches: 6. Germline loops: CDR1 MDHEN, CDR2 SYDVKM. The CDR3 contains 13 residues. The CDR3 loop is CASSPPQGDGYTF. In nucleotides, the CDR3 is TGTGCCAGCAGTCCGCCGCAGGGGGATGGCTACACCTTC.

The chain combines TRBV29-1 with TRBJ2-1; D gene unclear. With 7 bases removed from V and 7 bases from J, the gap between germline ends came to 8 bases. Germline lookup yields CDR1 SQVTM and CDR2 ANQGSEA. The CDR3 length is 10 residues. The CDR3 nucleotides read TGCAGCGCCCTTGAGAATGAGCAGTTCTTC. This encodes CSALENEQFF.

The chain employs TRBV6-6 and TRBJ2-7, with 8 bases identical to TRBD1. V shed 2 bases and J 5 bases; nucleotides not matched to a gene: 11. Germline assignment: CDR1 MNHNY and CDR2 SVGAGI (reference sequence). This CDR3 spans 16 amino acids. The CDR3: CASSYAHTDRDHEQYF. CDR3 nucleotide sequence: TGTGCCAGCAGTTACGCGCACACGGACAGGGACCACGAGCAGTACTTC.